The clone carrying this T cell receptor (beta chain) was counted between two and nine times. The antigen is unknown. These data come from a study of identical twins. Study conclusions and caveats: There were fewer insertions in abundant cord blood beta clonotypes, but memory repertoires showed no such pattern. One should note that invariant MAIT and iNKT cells could partly confound zero-insertion analyses.

V shed 3 bases, J shed 3 bases, and the junction held 7 bases outside the gene matches. The CDR3 loop spans 17 amino acids. The germline CDR1 and CDR2 sequences are SGHAT and FQNNGV. Each cDNA held unique molecular identifiers, and template switching gave it a universal primer site. Each CDR3 protein is one row after TCRdb ran MiXCR on the 5' RACE reads. The sample lists approximately 500,000 distinct CDR3 sequences; approximately 14% were seen once. The same sample was also studied in work on yellow fever vaccine responses in identical twins. That work states: Twins' vaccine T cell response reportedly gave the appearance of partial convergence and partial personalization.

Sequencing was carried out using CD4+ T cells sorted from blood. The source of this sequence is a woman in her late teens or twenties in good health. The J gene is TRBJ2-3, the V gene TRBV11-2; 12 bases map to TRBD2. For the CDR3, the DNA is TGTGCCAGCAGCTTGTCATTGGGGACTAGCGGGACAGATACGCAGTATTTT. Its translation is CASSLSLGTSGTDTQYF. Variable domain in full (rest from reference TRBV11-2 and TRBJ2-3): EAGVAQSPRYKIIEKRQSVAFWCNPISGHATLYWYQQILGQGPKLLIQFQNNGVVDDSQLPKDRFSAERLKGVDSTLKIQPAKLEDSAVYLCASSLSLGTSGTDTQYFGPGTRLTVL.